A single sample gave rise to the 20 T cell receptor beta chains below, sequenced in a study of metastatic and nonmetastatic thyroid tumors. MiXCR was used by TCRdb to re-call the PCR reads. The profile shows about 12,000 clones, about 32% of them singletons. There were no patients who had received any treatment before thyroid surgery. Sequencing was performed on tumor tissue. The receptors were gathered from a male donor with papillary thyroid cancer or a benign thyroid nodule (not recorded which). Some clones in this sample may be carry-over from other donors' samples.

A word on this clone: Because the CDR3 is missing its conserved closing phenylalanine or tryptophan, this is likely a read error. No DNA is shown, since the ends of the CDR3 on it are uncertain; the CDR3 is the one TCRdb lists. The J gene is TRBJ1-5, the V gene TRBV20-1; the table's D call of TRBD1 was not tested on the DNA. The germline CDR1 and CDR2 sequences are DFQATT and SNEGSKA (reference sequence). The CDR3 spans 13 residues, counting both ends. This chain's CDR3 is CSVLYRGNQPQQV.

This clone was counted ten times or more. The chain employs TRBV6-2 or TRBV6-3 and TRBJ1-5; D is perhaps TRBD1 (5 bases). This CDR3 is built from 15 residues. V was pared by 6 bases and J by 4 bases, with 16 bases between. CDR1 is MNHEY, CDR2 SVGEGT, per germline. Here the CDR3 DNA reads TGTGCCAGCAGCTCCTACAGACAGTTAAATCAGCCCCAGCATTTT. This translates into CASSSYRQLNQPQHF.

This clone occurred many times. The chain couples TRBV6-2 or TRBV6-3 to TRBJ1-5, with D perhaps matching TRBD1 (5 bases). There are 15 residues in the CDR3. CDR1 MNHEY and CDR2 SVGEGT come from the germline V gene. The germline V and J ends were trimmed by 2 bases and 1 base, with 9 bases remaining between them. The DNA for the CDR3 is TGTGCCAGCAGTTACCGTGGGGACAGCAATCAGCCCCAGCATTTT. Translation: CASSYRGDSNQPQHF.

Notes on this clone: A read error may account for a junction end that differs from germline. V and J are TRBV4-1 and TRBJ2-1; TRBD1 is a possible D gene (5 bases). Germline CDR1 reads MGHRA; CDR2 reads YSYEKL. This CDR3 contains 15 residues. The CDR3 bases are TGCGCCAGCAGCCAAGATCGACAGTCCTTCAATGAGCAGTTCTTC. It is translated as CASSQDRQSFNEQFF.

The CDR3 region is CASSPEGTNFRNEQFF. In DNA form, the CDR3 reads TGTGCCAGCTCACCCGAAGGGACAAACTTCCGAAATGAGCAGTTCTTC. The chain combines TRBV18 with TRBJ2-1; maybe TRBD1 (6 bases). This CDR3 is 16 amino acids long. V was clipped by 3 bases and J by 7 bases, with 19 bases between them. CDR1 and CDR2 (germline): KGHSH, LQKENI.

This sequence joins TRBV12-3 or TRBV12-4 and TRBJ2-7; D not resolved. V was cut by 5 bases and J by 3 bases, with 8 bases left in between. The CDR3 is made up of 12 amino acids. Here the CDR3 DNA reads TGTGCCAGCAGTCCCAGGTTCTACGAGCAGTACTTC. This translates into CASSPRFYEQYF.

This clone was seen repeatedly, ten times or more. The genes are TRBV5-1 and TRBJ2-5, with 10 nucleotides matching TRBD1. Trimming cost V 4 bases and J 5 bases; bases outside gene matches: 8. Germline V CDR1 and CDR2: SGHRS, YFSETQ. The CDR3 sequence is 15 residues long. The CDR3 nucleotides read TGCGCCAGCAGCAGACAGGGGGCACTCTTGGAGACCCAGTACTTC. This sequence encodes CASSRQGALLETQYF.

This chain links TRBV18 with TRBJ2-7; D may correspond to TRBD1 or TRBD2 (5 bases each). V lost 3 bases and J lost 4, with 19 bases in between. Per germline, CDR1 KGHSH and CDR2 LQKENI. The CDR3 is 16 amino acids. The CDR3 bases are TGTGCCAGCTCACCTATCACCGGGACGGACCCTTACGAGCAGTACTTC. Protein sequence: CASSPITGTDPYEQYF.

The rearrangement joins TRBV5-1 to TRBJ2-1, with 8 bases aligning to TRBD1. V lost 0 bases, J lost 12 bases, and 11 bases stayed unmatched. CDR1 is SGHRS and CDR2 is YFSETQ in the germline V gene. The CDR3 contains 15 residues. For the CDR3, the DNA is TGCGCCAGCAGCTTGGAGGGCAGGGGGCAGGATGGGCAGTTCTTC. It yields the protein CASSLEGRGQDGQFF. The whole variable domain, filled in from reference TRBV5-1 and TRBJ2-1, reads KAGVTQTPRYLIKTRGQQVTLSCSPISGHRSVSWYQQTPGQGLQFLFEYFSETQRNKGNFPGRFSGRQFSNSRSEMNVSTLELGDSALYLCASSLEGRGQDGQFFGPGTRLTVL.

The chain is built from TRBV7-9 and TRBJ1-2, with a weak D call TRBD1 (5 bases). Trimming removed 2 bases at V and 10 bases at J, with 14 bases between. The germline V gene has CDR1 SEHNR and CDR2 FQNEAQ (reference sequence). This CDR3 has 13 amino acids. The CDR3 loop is CASSLPNGGVYTF. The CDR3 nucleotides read TGTGCCAGCAGCTTACCGAACGGGGGAGTCTACACCTTC. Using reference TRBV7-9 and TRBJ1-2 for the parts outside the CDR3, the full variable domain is DTGVSQNPRHKITKRGQNVTFRCDPISEHNRLYWYRQTLGQGPEFLTYFQNEAQLEKSRLLSDRFSAERPKGSFSTLEIQRTEQGDSAMYLCASSLPNGGVYTFGSGTRLTVV.

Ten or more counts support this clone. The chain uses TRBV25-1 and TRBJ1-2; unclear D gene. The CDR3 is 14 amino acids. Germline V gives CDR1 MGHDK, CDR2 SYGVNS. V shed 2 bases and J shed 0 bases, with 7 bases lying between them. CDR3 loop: CASSEVFANYGYTF. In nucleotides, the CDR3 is TGTGCCAGCAGTGAAGTTTTTGCTAACTATGGCTACACCTTC.

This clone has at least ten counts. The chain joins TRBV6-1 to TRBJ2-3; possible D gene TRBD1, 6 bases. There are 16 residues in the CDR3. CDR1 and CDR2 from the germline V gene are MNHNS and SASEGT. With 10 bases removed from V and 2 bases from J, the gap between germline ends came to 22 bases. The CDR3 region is CATEGRGKIDTDTQYF. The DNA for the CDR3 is TGTGCCACCGAAGGTAGGGGGAAGATTGACACAGATACGCAGTATTTT.

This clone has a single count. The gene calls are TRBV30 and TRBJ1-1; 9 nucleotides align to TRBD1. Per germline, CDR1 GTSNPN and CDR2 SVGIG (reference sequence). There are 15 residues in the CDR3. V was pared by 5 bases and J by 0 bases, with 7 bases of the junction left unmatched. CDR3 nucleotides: TGTGCCTGGGTTGGGACAGGGAAGATGAACACTGAAGCTTTCTTT. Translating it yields CAWVGTGKMNTEAFF. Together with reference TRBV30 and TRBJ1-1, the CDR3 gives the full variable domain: SQTIHQWPATLVQPVGSPLSLECTVEGTSNPNLYWYRQAAGRGLQLLFYSVGIGQISSEVPQNLSASRPQDRQFILSSKKLLLSDSGFYLCAWVGTGKMNTEAFFGQGTRLTVV.

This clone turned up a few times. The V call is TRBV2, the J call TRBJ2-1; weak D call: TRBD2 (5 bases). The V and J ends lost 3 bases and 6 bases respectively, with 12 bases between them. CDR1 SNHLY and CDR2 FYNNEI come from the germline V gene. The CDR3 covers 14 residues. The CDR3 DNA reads TGTGCCAGCAGTGACGACCTAGCAACCAATGAGCAGTTCTTC. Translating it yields CASSDDLATNEQFF. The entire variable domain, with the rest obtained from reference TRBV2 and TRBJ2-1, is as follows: EPEVTQTPSHQVTQMGQEVILRCVPISNHLYFYWYRQILGQKVEFLVSFYNNEISEKSEIFDDQFSVERPDGSNFTLKIRSTKLEDSAMYFCASSDDLATNEQFFGPGTRLTVL.

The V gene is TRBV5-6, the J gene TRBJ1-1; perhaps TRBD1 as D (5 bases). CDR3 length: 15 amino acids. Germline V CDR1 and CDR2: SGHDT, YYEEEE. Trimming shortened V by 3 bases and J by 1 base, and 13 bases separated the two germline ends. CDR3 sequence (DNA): TGTGCCAGCAGCTGGCAGACAGCGGGGAACACTGAAGCTTTCTTT. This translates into CASSWQTAGNTEAFF.

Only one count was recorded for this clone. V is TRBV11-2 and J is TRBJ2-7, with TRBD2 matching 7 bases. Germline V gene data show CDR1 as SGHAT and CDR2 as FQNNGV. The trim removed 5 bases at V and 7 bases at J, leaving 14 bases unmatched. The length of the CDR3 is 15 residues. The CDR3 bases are TGTGCCAGCAGCAATAATCCTAGCGGCCTCGGAGAGCAGTACTTC. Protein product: CASSNNPSGLGEQYF.

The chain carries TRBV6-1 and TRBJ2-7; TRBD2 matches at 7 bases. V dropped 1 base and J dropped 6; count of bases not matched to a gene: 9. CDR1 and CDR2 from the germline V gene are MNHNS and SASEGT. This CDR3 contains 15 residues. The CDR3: CASSEEDGGGFEQYF. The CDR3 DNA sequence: TGTGCCAGCAGTGAAGAAGATGGGGGGGGTTTCGAGCAGTACTTC.

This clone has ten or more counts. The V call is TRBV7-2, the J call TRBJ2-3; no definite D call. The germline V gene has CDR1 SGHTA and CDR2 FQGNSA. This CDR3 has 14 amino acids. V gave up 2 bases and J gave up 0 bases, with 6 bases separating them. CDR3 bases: TGTGCCAGCAGCTTAAGTGCCAGCACAGATACGCAGTATTTT. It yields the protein CASSLSASTDTQYF. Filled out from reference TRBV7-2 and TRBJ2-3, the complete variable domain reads GAGVSQSPSNKVTEKGKDVELRCDPISGHTALYWYRQSLGQGLEFLIYFQGNSAPDKSGLPSDRFSAERTGGSVSTLTIQRTQQEDSAVYLCASSLSASTDTQYFGPGTRLTVL.

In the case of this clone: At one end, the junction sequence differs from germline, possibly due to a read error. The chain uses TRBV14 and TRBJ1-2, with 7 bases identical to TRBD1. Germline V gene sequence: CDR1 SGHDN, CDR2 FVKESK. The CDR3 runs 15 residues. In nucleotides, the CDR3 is TGTGCCAGCAGACAAGTTGCGGGACAGAGCTATGGCTATCCCTTC. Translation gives CASRQVAGQSYGYPF.

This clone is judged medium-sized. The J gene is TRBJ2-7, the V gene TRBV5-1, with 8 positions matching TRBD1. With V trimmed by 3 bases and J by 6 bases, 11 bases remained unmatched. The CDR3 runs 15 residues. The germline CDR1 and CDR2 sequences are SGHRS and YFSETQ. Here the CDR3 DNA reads TGCGCCAGCAGCTCTACCGGGACAGGTATCGGCGAGCAGTACTTC. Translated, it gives CASSSTGTGIGEQYF.